This is a list of T cell receptor beta chains from one sample in a study of blood T cell repertoires in COVID-19. TCRdb keeps only in-frame clones here, not all; method: immunoSEQ multiplex PCR. Of roughly 43,000 clones in the sample, more than 65% were seen once. The sequencing sample was made of peripheral blood. The receptor source for this set is a woman in her sixties or seventies with acute or convalescent COVID-19. Each CDR3 is given with its conserved first and last residue. The order of the fields is D gene, J gene, clone size, V gene, CDR3 DNA, CDR3 protein. D genes are given only for firm matches. Clone size is stated in some rows and not others, as once, few, many or a class when expanded.

d_gene: TRBD1
j_gene: TRBJ1-2
abundance: NA
v_gene: TRBV29-1
CDR3nt: TGCAGCGCGAAGACAGGGCAAGGGTATGGCTACACCTTC
CDR3aa: CSAKTGQGYGYTF

d_gene: NA
j_gene: TRBJ1-2
abundance: NA
v_gene: TRBV19
CDR3nt: TGTGCCAGTAGCCGGACAGTTACTAACTATGGCTACACCTTC
CDR3aa: CASSRTVTNYGYTF

d_gene: TRBD1
j_gene: TRBJ1-2
abundance: few
v_gene: TRBV3-1/TRBV3-2
CDR3nt: TGTGCCAGCAGCCAAGCAGGGGGAAACTATGGCTACACCTTC
CDR3aa: CASSQAGGNYGYTF

d_gene: TRBD1
j_gene: TRBJ2-3
abundance: NA
v_gene: TRBV4-1
CDR3nt: TGCGCCAGCAGCCAACCTGGCCGGGACAGGGGCACAGATACGCAGTATTTT
CDR3aa: CASSQPGRDRGTDTQYF

d_gene: NA
j_gene: TRBJ1-5
abundance: NA
v_gene: TRBV12-3/TRBV12-4
CDR3nt: TGTGCCAGCAGTTTTTCGGATCAGCCCCAGCATTTT
CDR3aa: CASSFSDQPQHF

d_gene: NA
j_gene: TRBJ1-6
abundance: NA
v_gene: TRBV12-5
CDR3nt: TGTGCTAGTGGTTTGGTACTTCTCGACACCGATAATTCACCCCTCCACTTT
CDR3aa: CASGLVLLDTDNSPLHF

d_gene: NA
j_gene: TRBJ2-5
abundance: NA
v_gene: TRBV7-2
CDR3nt: TGTGCCAGCAGCCCAGTGGGGGGGGCGGGGCAAGAGACCCAGTACTTC
CDR3aa: CASSPVGGAGQETQYF

d_gene: TRBD1
j_gene: TRBJ1-6
abundance: once
v_gene: TRBV6-5
CDR3nt: TGTGCCAGCAGCCTGGGACAGGGGAGGTCACCCCTCCACTTT
CDR3aa: CASSLGQGRSPLHF

d_gene: NA
j_gene: TRBJ2-1
abundance: NA
v_gene: TRBV7-3
CDR3nt: TGTGCCAGCAGCACACAGGGCGATGAGCAGTTCTTC
CDR3aa: CASSTQGDEQFF

d_gene: TRBD2
j_gene: TRBJ2-1
abundance: NA
v_gene: TRBV5-1
CDR3nt: TGCGCCAGCAGCCCGGGAGGAGGGTTACGCAATGAGCAGTTCTTC
CDR3aa: CASSPGGGLRNEQFF

d_gene: NA
j_gene: TRBJ2-2
abundance: NA
v_gene: TRBV7-8
CDR3nt: TGTGCCAGCAGCTTAGGGGGACTCCCATTGAGGGAGCTGTTTTTT
CDR3aa: CASSLGGLPLRELFF

d_gene: NA
j_gene: TRBJ2-7
abundance: NA
v_gene: TRBV14
CDR3nt: TGTGCCAGCAGCCAAGATAATGGGCCCGAGCAGTACTTC
CDR3aa: CASSQDNGPEQYF

d_gene: TRBD2
j_gene: TRBJ2-7
abundance: NA
v_gene: TRBV5-4
CDR3nt: TGTGCCAGCAGCTTGATGCTAGCGGGGAGCGAGCAGTACTTC
CDR3aa: CASSLMLAGSEQYF

d_gene: NA
j_gene: TRBJ1-3
abundance: NA
v_gene: TRBV6-5
CDR3nt: TGTGCCAGCTCTTACAGTTCAAGCTCTGGAAACACCATATATTTT
CDR3aa: CASSYSSSSGNTIYF

d_gene: TRBD2
j_gene: TRBJ2-7
abundance: NA
v_gene: TRBV2
CDR3nt: TGTGCCACCGCAATCACCCGGCGGGGGGCCCTGGGGATATCCTACGAGCAGTACTTC
CDR3aa: CATAITRRGALGISYEQYF

d_gene: NA
j_gene: TRBJ1-5
abundance: NA
v_gene: TRBV10-3
CDR3nt: TGTGCCATCAGTTTGTCCCCGGCCCACACCGGGGGTCAGCCCCAGCATTTT
CDR3aa: CAISLSPAHTGGQPQHF

d_gene: NA
j_gene: TRBJ1-2
abundance: once
v_gene: TRBV28
CDR3nt: TGTGCCAGCATGGGACACGGCTACACCTTC
CDR3aa: CASMGHGYTF

d_gene: NA
j_gene: TRBJ1-2
abundance: few
v_gene: TRBV4-3
CDR3nt: TGCGCCAGCAGCCAAGGATGGACAGACTATGGCTACACCTTC
CDR3aa: CASSQGWTDYGYTF

d_gene: NA
j_gene: TRBJ2-5
abundance: few
v_gene: TRBV20-1
CDR3nt: TGCAGTGCCAGTGGACTAAAAGAGACCCAGTACTTC
CDR3aa: CSASGLKETQYF

d_gene: NA
j_gene: TRBJ1-1
abundance: NA
v_gene: TRBV12-3/TRBV12-4
CDR3nt: TGTGCCAGCAGTTTGCGTTCACTCACTGAAGCTTTCTTT
CDR3aa: CASSLRSLTEAFF

d_gene: TRBD1
j_gene: TRBJ2-3
abundance: once
v_gene: TRBV5-1
CDR3nt: TGCGCCAGCAGCTCCGGGACAGGGAGTATCCACAGGGATACGCAGTATTTT
CDR3aa: CASSSGTGSIHRDTQYF